This is a list of T cell receptor beta chains from one sample in a study of shared clonotypes between healthy human individuals. The assay was immunoSEQ multiplex PCR, and TCRdb's table has in-frame clones only and misses some. Of millions of clones detected, around 96% appear once; the ten largest clones hold 1.1%. The sequenced sample was naive CD8+ T cells sorted from blood. Receptors were obtained from a young man in good health. Both conserved end residues are part of each CDR3. Fields, in order: CDR3 DNA, CDR3 protein, CDR3 length, clone size, V gene, D gene, J gene. A D gene is named only where the DNA matches it firmly. The size field is filled for only some rows; it gives once, few, many or a size class.

CDR3nt: TGTGCCAGCAGCCCTCTTGGCCTAGCGGACTCCTACAATGAGCAGTTCTTC
CDR3aa: CASSPLGLADSYNEQFF
len: 17
abundance: .
v_gene: TRBV5-4
d_gene: TRBD2
j_gene: TRBJ2-1

CDR3nt: TGTGCCAGCAGACGACAGGGTTTGGGCACTGAAGCTTTCTTT
CDR3aa: CASRRQGLGTEAFF
len: 14
abundance: .
v_gene: TRBV5-6
d_gene: TRBD1
j_gene: TRBJ1-1

CDR3nt: TGTGCCAGCAGCTTAGGTTCGGGCTACGAGCAGTACTTC
CDR3aa: CASSLGSGYEQYF
len: 13
abundance: .
v_gene: TRBV13
d_gene: .
j_gene: TRBJ2-7

CDR3nt: TGTGCCACCAGCATGGGGCAGGGGTCCTACGAGCAGTACTTC
CDR3aa: CATSMGQGSYEQYF
len: 14
abundance: .
v_gene: TRBV15
d_gene: .
j_gene: TRBJ2-7

CDR3nt: TGTGCCAGCACGACAGGGTGGGGGAACACTGAAGCTTTCTTT
CDR3aa: CASTTGWGNTEAFF
len: 14
abundance: once
v_gene: TRBV6-1
d_gene: TRBD1
j_gene: TRBJ1-1

CDR3nt: TGTGCCAGCGGGGTCGCCCCGGGGGATACGCAGTATTTT
CDR3aa: CASGVAPGDTQYF
len: 13
abundance: .
v_gene: TRBV9
d_gene: .
j_gene: TRBJ2-3

CDR3nt: TGTGCCAGCAGCTTAGCGCATAACGAGCAGTACTTC
CDR3aa: CASSLAHNEQYF
len: 12
abundance: .
v_gene: TRBV7-6
d_gene: .
j_gene: TRBJ2-7

CDR3nt: TGTGCCAGCACCCTGGGGCCCAACGAGCAGTACTTC
CDR3aa: CASTLGPNEQYF
len: 12
abundance: .
v_gene: TRBV7-9
d_gene: .
j_gene: TRBJ2-7

CDR3nt: TGTGCCAGCAGTATGGGGACTAGCTTCGAGCAGTACTTC
CDR3aa: CASSMGTSFEQYF
len: 13
abundance: .
v_gene: TRBV27
d_gene: TRBD2
j_gene: TRBJ2-7

CDR3nt: TGTGCCAGCATGTGGAGCATAGGGACCTACGAGCAGTACTTC
CDR3aa: CASMWSIGTYEQYF
len: 14
abundance: .
v_gene: TRBV6-5
d_gene: .
j_gene: TRBJ2-7

CDR3nt: TGTGCCAGCAGGCAGACTATAGTTCAGGAGACCCAGTACTTC
CDR3aa: CASRQTIVQETQYF
len: 14
abundance: .
v_gene: TRBV6-5
d_gene: .
j_gene: TRBJ2-5

CDR3nt: TGCGCCAGCAGCTTGTCTAGCGGACCTTCCTACGAGCAGTACTTC
CDR3aa: CASSLSSGPSYEQYF
len: 15
abundance: .
v_gene: TRBV5-1
d_gene: TRBD2
j_gene: TRBJ2-7

CDR3nt: TGTGCCAGCAGTAAAGGGACAACACCGAACACCGGGGAGCTGTTTTTT
CDR3aa: CASSKGTTPNTGELFF
len: 16
abundance: .
v_gene: TRBV6-1
d_gene: .
j_gene: TRBJ2-2

CDR3nt: TGCGCCAGCAGCTTGGCCGGGCTTGAGCAGTTCTTC
CDR3aa: CASSLAGLEQFF
len: 12
abundance: .
v_gene: TRBV5-1
d_gene: .
j_gene: TRBJ2-1

CDR3nt: TGCGCCAGCAGCCCAAAAGGTACCTCCCGCGGATCCTACGAGCAGTACTTC
CDR3aa: CASSPKGTSRGSYEQYF
len: 17
abundance: .
v_gene: TRBV5-1
d_gene: .
j_gene: TRBJ2-7

CDR3nt: TGTGCCAGCAGCTCCCCCAAGGCTATGAACACTGAAGCTTTCTTT
CDR3aa: CASSSPKAMNTEAFF
len: 15
abundance: .
v_gene: TRBV7-9
d_gene: .
j_gene: TRBJ1-1

CDR3nt: TGCAGTGCCTTCGGGGGGGAGCAGTACTTC
CDR3aa: CSAFGGEQYF
len: 10
abundance: .
v_gene: TRBV20-1
d_gene: TRBD2
j_gene: TRBJ2-7

CDR3nt: TGTGCCAGCAGCTTAGACGGACAGGGGGAAACCCAGTACTTC
CDR3aa: CASSLDGQGETQYF
len: 14
abundance: .
v_gene: TRBV11-2
d_gene: TRBD1
j_gene: TRBJ2-5

CDR3nt: TGTGCCAGCAGCCCGGGGACAGGGGGCGGCGGGGAGCTGTTTTTT
CDR3aa: CASSPGTGGGGELFF
len: 15
abundance: .
v_gene: TRBV7-3
d_gene: TRBD1
j_gene: TRBJ2-2

CDR3nt: TGTGCCAGTAGTAGAGGCGATCAAGGGGTCAATCAGCCCCAGCATTTT
CDR3aa: CASSRGDQGVNQPQHF
len: 16
abundance: .
v_gene: TRBV19
d_gene: .
j_gene: TRBJ1-5

CDR3nt: TGTGCCAGCAGCGAGGGTTCAGGGGGCTACGAGCAGTACTTC
CDR3aa: CASSEGSGGYEQYF
len: 14
abundance: .
v_gene: TRBV9
d_gene: TRBD1
j_gene: TRBJ2-7

CDR3nt: TGTGCCAGCAGTTTCAGAGGAGACTACGAGCAGTACTTC
CDR3aa: CASSFRGDYEQYF
len: 13
abundance: .
v_gene: TRBV27
d_gene: .
j_gene: TRBJ2-7

CDR3nt: TGTGCCAGCAGCCCCGGGACAGTCTACGAGCAGTACTTC
CDR3aa: CASSPGTVYEQYF
len: 13
abundance: once
v_gene: TRBV11-2
d_gene: TRBD1
j_gene: TRBJ2-7

CDR3nt: TGTGCCAGCAGCCAAGATAGGACTCACTGGGATGAGCAGTTCTTC
CDR3aa: CASSQDRTHWDEQFF
len: 15
abundance: once
v_gene: TRBV4-2
d_gene: .
j_gene: TRBJ2-1

CDR3nt: TGCGCCAGCAGCCAAGATTCCGGGTCCGGGTCCTACACCTTC
CDR3aa: CASSQDSGSGSYTF
len: 14
abundance: .
v_gene: TRBV4-1
d_gene: .
j_gene: TRBJ1-2

CDR3nt: TGTGCCAGCAGCTTAGTTTCCGGGAACACCGGGGAGCTGTTTTTT
CDR3aa: CASSLVSGNTGELFF
len: 15
abundance: .
v_gene: TRBV11-2
d_gene: .
j_gene: TRBJ2-2

CDR3nt: TGTGCCAGCAGTCCCCGATATAACAATGAGCAGTTCTTC
CDR3aa: CASSPRYNNEQFF
len: 13
abundance: .
v_gene: TRBV27
d_gene: .
j_gene: TRBJ2-1

CDR3nt: TGTGCCAGCAGCTTAGAATATCTTACAGACTCGCAGTATTTT
CDR3aa: CASSLEYLTDSQYF
len: 14
abundance: .
v_gene: TRBV7-9
d_gene: .
j_gene: TRBJ2-3

CDR3nt: TGTGCCAGCAGTTACTCGGGGGGAATTGAAGCTTTCTTT
CDR3aa: CASSYSGGIEAFF
len: 13
abundance: .
v_gene: TRBV6-5
d_gene: .
j_gene: TRBJ1-1

CDR3nt: TGTGCCAGCAGTCCGGACCTCCTGGGGGCCTATGGCTACACCTTC
CDR3aa: CASSPDLLGAYGYTF
len: 15
abundance: .
v_gene: TRBV28
d_gene: .
j_gene: TRBJ1-2

CDR3nt: TGCGCCAGCAGCTTGTGGGTAGGGGATAATGAGCAGTTCTTC
CDR3aa: CASSLWVGDNEQFF
len: 14
abundance: once
v_gene: TRBV5-1
d_gene: .
j_gene: TRBJ2-1

CDR3nt: TGTGCCAGCAGCCCAGAGACAGGGAGCACAGATACGCAGTATTTT
CDR3aa: CASSPETGSTDTQYF
len: 15
abundance: .
v_gene: TRBV9
d_gene: TRBD1
j_gene: TRBJ2-3

CDR3nt: TGTGCCAGCAGCGTAGCTAGGGGGCCTGAAGCTTTCTTT
CDR3aa: CASSVARGPEAFF
len: 13
abundance: .
v_gene: TRBV9
d_gene: TRBD1
j_gene: TRBJ1-1

CDR3nt: TGTGCCAGCAGTTTAGTGGGCCCTTTAGATAGCTACGAGCAGTACTTC
CDR3aa: CASSLVGPLDSYEQYF
len: 16
abundance: .
v_gene: TRBV27
d_gene: .
j_gene: TRBJ2-7

CDR3nt: TGTGCCAGCAGCTTGGGAGCTGAAGCTTTCTTT
CDR3aa: CASSLGAEAFF
len: 11
abundance: .
v_gene: TRBV5-4
d_gene: .
j_gene: TRBJ1-1

CDR3nt: TGTGCCAGCAGGCCGACTAGCGGTGCCTACAATGAGCAGTTCTTC
CDR3aa: CASRPTSGAYNEQFF
len: 15
abundance: .
v_gene: TRBV2
d_gene: TRBD2
j_gene: TRBJ2-1

CDR3nt: TGTGCCAGCAGCCCCCTAGCGGGGGGTAGCTCCTACAATGAGCAGTTCTTC
CDR3aa: CASSPLAGGSSYNEQFF
len: 17
abundance: .
v_gene: TRBV5-4
d_gene: TRBD2
j_gene: TRBJ2-1

CDR3nt: TGCGCCAGCAGCCAAGCCCGGCTAGATTCCTACGAGCAGTACTTC
CDR3aa: CASSQARLDSYEQYF
len: 15
abundance: .
v_gene: TRBV4-1
d_gene: .
j_gene: TRBJ2-7

CDR3nt: TGTGCCAGCAGCTTCGGAGGGGGCGGCGAGCAGTACTTC
CDR3aa: CASSFGGGGEQYF
len: 13
abundance: .
v_gene: TRBV7-6
d_gene: .
j_gene: TRBJ2-7

CDR3nt: TGTGCCAGCAGTTTATCGGGACAGGGGTATTCACCCCTCCACTTT
CDR3aa: CASSLSGQGYSPLHF
len: 15
abundance: .
v_gene: TRBV27
d_gene: TRBD1
j_gene: TRBJ1-6

CDR3nt: TGTGCCTGGAGTGGAGGGACTAATGAAAAACTGTTTTTT
CDR3aa: CAWSGGTNEKLFF
len: 13
abundance: once
v_gene: TRBV30
d_gene: .
j_gene: TRBJ1-4

CDR3nt: TGCGCCAGCAGCTCCGATTTAGGACTAGCGGGAGCCAAAAACATTCAGTACTTC
CDR3aa: CASSSDLGLAGAKNIQYF
len: 18
abundance: .
v_gene: TRBV5-1
d_gene: TRBD2
j_gene: TRBJ2-4

CDR3nt: TGTGCCAGCAGTGAAGCGGGACACGTGAACACTGAAGCTTTCTTT
CDR3aa: CASSEAGHVNTEAFF
len: 15
abundance: .
v_gene: TRBV2
d_gene: .
j_gene: TRBJ1-1

CDR3nt: TGTGCCAGCAGTTTACTAGCGGGAGGGATCGATGAGCAGTTCTTC
CDR3aa: CASSLLAGGIDEQFF
len: 15
abundance: .
v_gene: TRBV27
d_gene: TRBD2
j_gene: TRBJ2-1

CDR3nt: TGTGCCAGCAGCCCCGGGACAGTGTATGGCTACACCTTC
CDR3aa: CASSPGTVYGYTF
len: 13
abundance: .
v_gene: TRBV6-5
d_gene: TRBD1
j_gene: TRBJ1-2

CDR3nt: TGTGCCAGCAGCCGACCAGAAAGGACAGATGGTTACGAGCAGTACTTC
CDR3aa: CASSRPERTDGYEQYF
len: 16
abundance: .
v_gene: TRBV4-2
d_gene: .
j_gene: TRBJ2-7

CDR3nt: TGTGCCAGCAGTTTGGGGCAGGGGTCCCAGCCCCAGCATTTT
CDR3aa: CASSLGQGSQPQHF
len: 14
abundance: .
v_gene: TRBV28
d_gene: .
j_gene: TRBJ1-5

CDR3nt: TGTGCCAGCAGCCCGCGGACTAGTCAGGTAGATACGCAGTATTTT
CDR3aa: CASSPRTSQVDTQYF
len: 15
abundance: .
v_gene: TRBV7-2
d_gene: TRBD2
j_gene: TRBJ2-3

CDR3nt: TGTGCCTGGAGCGCCGGGACCGGGGAGCTGTTTTTT
CDR3aa: CAWSAGTGELFF
len: 12
abundance: .
v_gene: TRBV30
d_gene: .
j_gene: TRBJ2-2

CDR3nt: TGTGCCAGCAGCGTAGACGGGGGGCTGGGCTACGAGCAGTACTTC
CDR3aa: CASSVDGGLGYEQYF
len: 15
abundance: .
v_gene: TRBV9
d_gene: .
j_gene: TRBJ2-7

CDR3nt: TGTGCCAGCAGTGAAACGAAGGGTTATTCACCCCTCCACTTT
CDR3aa: CASSETKGYSPLHF
len: 14
abundance: .
v_gene: TRBV6-1
d_gene: .
j_gene: TRBJ1-6

CDR3nt: TGTGCCAGTACGGGACAGGGAGAGACCCAGTACTTC
CDR3aa: CASTGQGETQYF
len: 12
abundance: .
v_gene: TRBV19
d_gene: TRBD1
j_gene: TRBJ2-5

CDR3nt: TGCGCCAGCAGCCAAGAAGCACTAGCGGGACTGGTCACAGATACGCAGTATTTT
CDR3aa: CASSQEALAGLVTDTQYF
len: 18
abundance: .
v_gene: TRBV4-3
d_gene: TRBD2
j_gene: TRBJ2-3

CDR3nt: TGCGCCAGCAGCCAAGAAGAGGGGCTAAGGGGCTACACCTTC
CDR3aa: CASSQEEGLRGYTF
len: 14
abundance: .
v_gene: TRBV4-3
d_gene: .
j_gene: TRBJ1-2

CDR3nt: TGTGCCAGCAGTTTAACGGCAGGGGCCGACACAGATACGCAGTATTTT
CDR3aa: CASSLTAGADTDTQYF
len: 16
abundance: .
v_gene: TRBV28
d_gene: .
j_gene: TRBJ2-3

CDR3nt: TGTGCCGCCTCCGGGACGGACTACGAGCAGTACTTC
CDR3aa: CAASGTDYEQYF
len: 12
abundance: .
v_gene: TRBV15
d_gene: .
j_gene: TRBJ2-7

CDR3nt: TGTGCCAGCAGTGCGGGACAGGGCGGGGAGCAGTACTTC
CDR3aa: CASSAGQGGEQYF
len: 13
abundance: .
v_gene: TRBV9
d_gene: TRBD1
j_gene: TRBJ2-7

CDR3nt: TGTGCCAGCAGCAAAAATGACGGTCTAGCGGGGCTATACGAGCAGTACTTC
CDR3aa: CASSKNDGLAGLYEQYF
len: 17
abundance: .
v_gene: TRBV21-1
d_gene: .
j_gene: TRBJ2-7